A single sample gave rise to the 26 T cell receptor beta chains below, sequenced in a study of blood T cell repertoires in COVID-19. Measured with immunoSEQ multiplex PCR; TCRdb has only the in-frame clones, and not every one. The sample contains about 120,000 clones, roughly 69% of which appear only once. The source material was peripheral blood. These receptor sequences come from a woman aged 70-85 years with acute or convalescent COVID-19.

This clone was seen only a few times. The same CDR3 arises from other DNA sequences in this sample as well. The chain links TRBV7-2 to TRBJ2-3; D remains ambiguous. The CDR3 has 12 residues. Trimming cost V 4 bases and J 3 bases, with 5 bases left between them. Germline V gene sequence: CDR1 SGHTA, CDR2 FQGNSA. As DNA, the CDR3 is TGTGCCAGCAGCTCCCCTACAGATACGCAGTATTTT. This gives the protein CASSSPTDTQYF.

This chain joins TRBV3-1 (or the pseudogene TRBV3-2) and TRBJ1-5; TRBD1 might be the D (6 bases). V was shortened by 4 bases and J by 0 bases, with 13 bases between the two germline ends. Looked up from germline, CDR1 is LGHDT and CDR2 is YNNKEL (reference sequence). The CDR3 extends over 16 amino acids. The CDR3 DNA reads TGTGCCAGCAGCCGCCCCGGGACACCTAGCAATCAGCCCCAGCATTTT. Its translation: CASSRPGTPSNQPQHF.

The V gene is TRBV28, the J gene TRBJ2-5, with 9 bases matching TRBD1. CDR3 length: 13 residues. In germline, CDR1 is MDHEN, CDR2 SYDVKM. With 5 bases clipped from V and 7 bases from J, the junction kept 5 bases outside the gene matches. CDR3 sequence: CASSPPGQGTQYF. The CDR3 DNA follows: TGTGCCAGCAGTCCCCCGGGACAGGGGACCCAGTACTTC.

V gene TRBV30 combines with J gene TRBJ2-1; 10 positions agree with TRBD2. Per germline, CDR1 GTSNPN and CDR2 SVGIG (reference sequence). The CDR3 loop spans 14 amino acids. Trimming at V came to 7 bases and at J to 8 bases, leaving 11 bases not matched to a gene. The chain's CDR3 is CASSLAGDRYEQFF. The CDR3 DNA follows: TGTGCCTCCTCCCTAGCGGGAGACAGGTATGAGCAGTTCTTC.

The rearrangement links TRBV11-2 to TRBJ2-5; possibly TRBD2 for D (6 bases). The germline gives CDR1 SGHAT, CDR2 FQNNGV. V lost 5 bases, J lost 5 bases, and 15 bases lay in between. This CDR3 is 14 amino acids long. CDR3 nucleotides: TGTGCCAGCAGCCTCGGGACTCAAGGGGAGACCCAGTACTTC. Its translation is CASSLGTQGETQYF.

This sequence joins TRBV7-9 and TRBJ2-3; TRBD2 is a possible D gene (5 bases). The germline V gene has CDR1 SEHNR and CDR2 FQNEAQ (reference sequence). V lost 4 bases and J 5 bases, leaving 10 bases between the germline ends. This CDR3 spans 13 amino acids. The CDR3 DNA follows: TGTGCCAGCAGCTATGGAGGTGGAGATACGCAGTATTTT. It encodes CASSYGGGDTQYF.

The chain links TRBV6-2 or TRBV6-3 to TRBJ2-2, with 8 nucleotides matching TRBD1. Trimming cost V 6 bases and J 6 bases; bases outside gene matches: 9. Per germline, CDR1 MNHEY and CDR2 SVGEGT. The CDR3 is 15 amino acids. CDR3 DNA sequence: TGTGCCAGCAGCGCAGACAGGGGTTGGGCCGGGGAGCTGTTTTTT. Translating gives CASSADRGWAGELFF.

The V gene is TRBV4-3, the J gene TRBJ1-2; D is unresolved. The CDR3 sequence is 17 residues long. Germline CDR1 and CDR2: LGHNA and YSLEER. Between the trimmed V and J ends, which lost 0 bases and 4 bases, there was a span of 18 bases. The CDR3 loop reads CASSQDFSRGLGYGYTF. CDR3 coding DNA: TGCGCCAGCAGCCAAGATTTCTCCCGGGGTTTGGGCTATGGCTACACCTTC.

This clone was recorded at least ten times. The CDR3 spells CASSQDYNTEAFF. The DNA of the CDR3 is TGCGCCAGCAGCCAAGACTATAACACTGAAGCTTTCTTT. The rearrangement links TRBV4-3 to TRBJ1-1; D ambiguous. The ends were cut back, 0 bases at V and 2 bases at J, with 4 bases in the middle. The CDR3 is made up of 13 amino acids. CDR1 and CDR2 from the germline V gene are LGHNA and YSLEER.

This rearrangement joins TRBV18 to TRBJ1-1; 10 bases map to TRBD1. The CDR3 extends over 16 amino acids. The germline CDR1 and CDR2 sequences are KGHSH and LQKENI. Unmatched junction bases numbered 7, after V lost 2 bases and J lost 4 bases. For the CDR3, the DNA is TGTGCCAGCTCACCAATGACAGGGGGCGTGGTCACTGAAGCTTTCTTT. Protein sequence: CASSPMTGGVVTEAFF.

The chain is built from TRBV7-8 and TRBJ2-1, with 9 positions matching TRBD2. Germline V gene sequence: CDR1 SGHVS, CDR2 FQNEAQ. The CDR3 loop spans 16 amino acids. Losses at the gene ends were 3 bases for V and 7 bases for J; bases not matched to a gene: 10. DNA for the CDR3: TGTGCCAGCAGCTTCCTGCGGGGGGGCTTTGGGAATGAGCAGTTCTTC. This gives the protein CASSFLRGGFGNEQFF.

Of note for this clone: At one end, the junction sequence differs from germline, possibly due to a read error. The chain joins TRBV5-1 to TRBJ1-2; a possible D gene is TRBD1 (5 bases). CDR1 and CDR2 from the germline V gene are SGHRS and YFSETQ. The CDR3 extends over 13 amino acids. CDR3 DNA sequence: TGCGCCAGCAGCTTGACAGGACCGGGTTTTTTGCAGTTC. Translating gives CASSLTGPGFLQF.

This chain uses TRBV9 with TRBJ2-7, with D tentatively TRBD2 (7 bases). The CDR3 length is 18 residues. V lost 0 bases and J 5 bases, leaving 24 bases between the germline ends. Germline V gene lookup returns CDR1 SGDLS and CDR2 YYNGEE. CDR3 protein: CASSVGGGGHSPRDEQYF. The CDR3 region has the DNA TGTGCCAGCAGCGTAGGTGGGGGGGGACACAGTCCGCGGGACGAGCAGTACTTC.

The chain uses TRBV28 and TRBJ2-7, with D possibly matching TRBD1 (5 bases). V lost 2 bases to trimming and J lost 4 bases, with 18 bases between them. The CDR3 runs 16 residues. Germline V gives CDR1 MDHEN, CDR2 SYDVKM. In DNA form, the CDR3 reads TGTGCCAGCAGTTTAAGGCCGGGCCAGGGAAATTACGAGCAGTACTTC. It is translated as CASSLRPGQGNYEQYF. Variable domain in full (rest from reference TRBV28 and TRBJ2-7): DVKVTQSSRYLVKRTGEKVFLECVQDMDHENMFWYRQDPGLGLRLIYFSYDVKMKEKGDIPEGYSVSREKKERFSLILESASTNQTSMYLCASSLRPGQGNYEQYFGPGTRLTVT.

The chain links TRBV7-3 to TRBJ2-6; no reliable D call. Germline loops: CDR1 SGHTA, CDR2 FQGTGA. V shed 4 bases and J shed 0 bases, with 7 bases lying between them. The CDR3 is 15 residues long. In nucleotides, the CDR3 is TGTGCCAGCAGCTCTTACACCTCTGGGGCCAACGTCCTGACTTTC. It yields the protein CASSSYTSGANVLTF.

The chain has TRBV29-1 and TRBJ1-2; no reliable D call. The V and J ends lost 6 bases and 9 bases respectively, with 17 bases between them. Germline V gene data show CDR1 as SQVTM and CDR2 as ANQGSEA. This CDR3 is 12 amino acids long. CDR3 in DNA: TGCAGCGTCGAACGGACGGGATATAGCTACACCTTC. Translated, it gives CSVERTGYSYTF.

The chain has TRBV5-1 and TRBJ2-4, with D perhaps matching TRBD1 (5 bases). The germline V gene encodes CDR1 SGHRS and CDR2 YFSETQ. The germline V and J ends were trimmed by 5 bases and 7 bases, with 13 bases remaining between them. The CDR3 totals 13 residues. The CDR3 bases are TGCGCCAGCAGGCCCTTGACAGACAACATTCAGTACTTC. Its translation: CASRPLTDNIQYF. Drawing the rest from reference TRBV5-1 and TRBJ2-4, the complete variable domain is KAGVTQTPRYLIKTRGQQVTLSCSPISGHRSVSWYQQTPGQGLQFLFEYFSETQRNKGNFPGRFSGRQFSNSRSEMNVSTLELGDSALYLCASRPLTDNIQYFGAGTRLSVL.

The chain joins TRBV2 to TRBJ2-6; perhaps TRBD1 as D (6 bases). Germline CDR1 is SNHLY and CDR2 is FYNNEI. The germline V and J ends were trimmed by 7 bases and 1 base, with 8 bases remaining between them. The CDR3 totals 14 residues. CDR3 bases: TGTGCCAGCACTACAGGGTCTGGGGCCAACGTCCTGACTTTC. Amino acid sequence: CASTTGSGANVLTF.

V and J are TRBV28 and TRBJ2-1; D is ambiguous. V dropped 2 bases and J dropped 9 bases, with 11 bases sitting between them. Per germline, CDR1 MDHEN and CDR2 SYDVKM. This CDR3 spans 13 amino acids. As DNA, the CDR3 is TGTGCCAGCAGTTTAGGGTGGCGAGGTGAGCAGTTCTTC. Translated, it gives CASSLGWRGEQFF.

This chain joins TRBV2 and TRBJ2-2; D gene unclear. CDR1 and CDR2 from the germline V gene are SNHLY and FYNNEI. The CDR3 runs 13 residues. The V and J ends lost 5 bases and 1 base respectively, with 5 bases between them. CDR3 region: CASSPRNTGELFF. The CDR3 DNA follows: TGTGCCAGCAGTCCCCGGAACACCGGGGAGCTGTTTTTT.

The DNA of the CDR3 is TGTGCCATCAGTGTATCCCCCTATGGCTACACCTTC. Amino acids: CAISVSPYGYTF. V and J are TRBV10-3 and TRBJ1-2; D is undetermined. Germline V gene lookup returns CDR1 ENHRY and CDR2 SYGVKD. V lost 4 bases and J lost 4, with 7 bases in between. The CDR3 has 12 amino acids.

This clone was seen only a few times. V gene TRBV5-4 combines with J gene TRBJ2-7; 10 bases match TRBD1. Trimming took 4 bases from V and 6 from J; bases not matched to a gene: 10. This CDR3 has 15 amino acids. In germline, CDR1 is SGHNT, CDR2 YYREEE (reference sequence). CDR3 nucleotide sequence: TGTGCCAGCAGCCCAGCCGGGACAGGGGCTCGCGAGCAGTACTTC. Translated: CASSPAGTGAREQYF.

The genes are TRBV10-3 and TRBJ2-5; 9 bases agree with TRBD1. V was clipped by 3 bases and J by 4 bases; unmatched bases: 3. The CDR3 contains 14 residues. CDR1 and CDR2 from the germline V gene are ENHRY and SYGVKD. CDR3 sequence (DNA): TGTGCCATCAGTGAAACAGGGGGCCCAGAGACCCAGTACTTC. It encodes CAISETGGPETQYF.

CDR3 in amino acids: CASSSNSGGAKNIQYF. The CDR3 DNA reads TGTGCCAGCAGCTCCAATAGCGGCGGGGCCAAAAACATTCAGTACTTC. The chain has TRBV7-3 and TRBJ2-4; maybe TRBD2 (6 bases). The germline V and J ends were trimmed by 4 bases and 1 base, with 14 bases remaining between them. This CDR3 has 16 amino acids. In germline, CDR1 is SGHTA, CDR2 FQGTGA.

CDR3 coding DNA: TGCGCCAGCAGCCAAGAGAGCGGGGTCGGGTACGAGCAGTACTTC. Translating gives CASSQESGVGYEQYF. This rearrangement joins TRBV4-1 to TRBJ2-7, with 7 bases lining up with TRBD2. J gave up 4 bases and V 0 bases, and 6 bases lay outside the gene matches. Germline CDR1 and CDR2: MGHRA and YSYEKL. The length of the CDR3 is 15 residues.

Here the CDR3 DNA reads TGTGCCAGTAGTATCGGGACAGGGTGGGAGCAGTACTTC. Its translation is CASSIGTGWEQYF. This sequence joins TRBV19 and TRBJ2-7; TRBD1 agrees at 9 bases. Germline CDR1 and CDR2: LNHDA and SQIVND (reference sequence). The CDR3 covers 13 residues. V lost 3 bases to trimming and J lost 7 bases; unmatched junction nucleotides: 4.